The present TCR beta chain was sequenced within a study of glioma-infiltrating T cells after dendritic cell vaccination. Study-wide background: Between 2003 and 2012, patients got autologous tumor lysate-pulsed dendritic cell vaccines. Dendritic cells derived from monocytes and pulsed with autologous tumor lysate formed the vaccine.

Clones were read by immunoSEQ multiplex PCR, and TCRdb kept only the in-frame ones, dropping some. The sample lists around 37,000 clones; 82% were seen once. This sequence was found in a human donor with glioblastoma. Sequenced here: blood, sampled before dendritic cell vaccination.

In nucleotides, the CDR3 is TGTGCCAGTAACGGGGAGTCCTACGAGCAGTACTTC. This encodes CASNGESYEQYF. The chain employs TRBV25-1 and TRBJ2-7, with D tentatively TRBD2 (5 bases). The CDR3 loop spans 12 amino acids. The germline CDR1 and CDR2 sequences are MGHDK and SYGVNS. Trimming removed 9 bases from V and 1 base from J, with 10 bases in between.